This TCR beta chain was documented in a study of blood T cell repertoires in COVID-19. Trimming stripped 6 bases from V and 3 bases from J, with 17 bases between. The CDR3 totals 15 residues. CDR1 is MNHEY, CDR2 SMNVEV, per germline (reference sequence). The protocol was immunoSEQ multiplex PCR, while the TCRdb copy is restricted to in-frame clones and leaves out a portion. The sample has about 240,000 clones, roughly 80% seen once. This TCR was recovered from a woman under 30 with acute or convalescent COVID-19. Sequenced sample: peripheral blood. This chain connects TRBV27 to TRBJ2-5, with D maybe TRBD1 (5 bases). The CDR3 spells CASRATRRGEETQYF. As DNA, the CDR3 is TGTGCCAGCAGAGCCACCCGAAGGGGCGAAGAGACCCAGTACTTC.